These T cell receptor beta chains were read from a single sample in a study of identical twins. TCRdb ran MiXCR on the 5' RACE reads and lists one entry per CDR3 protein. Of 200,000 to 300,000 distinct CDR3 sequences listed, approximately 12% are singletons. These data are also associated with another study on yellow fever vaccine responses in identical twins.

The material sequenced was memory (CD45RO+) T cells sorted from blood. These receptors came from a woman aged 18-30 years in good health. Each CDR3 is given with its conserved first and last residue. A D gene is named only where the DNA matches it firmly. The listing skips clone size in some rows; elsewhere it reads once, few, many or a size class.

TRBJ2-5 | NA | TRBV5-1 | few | CASRSAGSETQYF | TGCGCCAGCAGGTCGGCGGGAAGCGAGACCCAGTACTTC
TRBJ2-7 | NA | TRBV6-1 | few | CASSQSLTGRSEQYF | TGTGCCAGCAGTCAATCCTTGACAGGCAGGTCAGAGCAGTACTTC
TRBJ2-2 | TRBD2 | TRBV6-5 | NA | CASSYLTGGNTGELFF | TGTGCCAGCAGTTATCTTACGGGAGGGAACACCGGGGAGCTGTTTTTT
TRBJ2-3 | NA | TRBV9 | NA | CASSPRIPFTDTQYF | TGTGCCAGCAGCCCACGTATCCCATTCACAGATACGCAGTATTTT
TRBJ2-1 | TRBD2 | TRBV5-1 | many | CASSLRGTSGVMSSYNEQFF | TGCGCCAGCAGCTTGCGTGGGACTAGCGGGGTAATGAGCTCCTACAATGAGCAGTTCTTC
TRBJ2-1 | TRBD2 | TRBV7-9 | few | CASSLPSGNEQFF | TGTGCCAGCAGCTTGCCTAGCGGGAATGAGCAGTTCTTC
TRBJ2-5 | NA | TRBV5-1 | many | CASSLTRAPQETQYF | TGCGCCAGCAGCTTAACCAGGGCCCCCCAAGAGACCCAGTACTTC
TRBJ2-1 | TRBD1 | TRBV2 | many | CASRVPGTGDVNEQFF | TGTGCCAGCAGGGTCCCTGGGACAGGGGATGTCAATGAGCAGTTCTTC
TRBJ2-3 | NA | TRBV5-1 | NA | CASTGAPLRGSPSTDTQYF | TGCGCCAGCACGGGAGCCCCGCTTCGGGGTTCCCCTAGCACAGATACGCAGTATTTT
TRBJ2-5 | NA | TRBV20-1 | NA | CSARSNWETQYF | TGCAGTGCTAGATCAAATTGGGAGACCCAGTACTTC
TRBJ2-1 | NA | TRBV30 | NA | CAWSQNEQFF | TGTGCCTGGAGCCAAAATGAGCAGTTCTTC
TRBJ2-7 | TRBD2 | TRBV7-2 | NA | CASSFTSGGTYEQYF | TGTGCCAGCAGCTTCACTAGCGGGGGTACCTACGAGCAGTACTTC
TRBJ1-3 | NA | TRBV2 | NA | CASNEGPGNTIYF | TGTGCCAGCAACGAGGGTCCCGGAAACACCATATATTTT
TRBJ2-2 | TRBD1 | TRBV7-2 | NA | CASSSGGRDTGELFF | TGTGCCAGCAGCTCAGGGGGAAGGGACACCGGGGAGCTGTTTTTT
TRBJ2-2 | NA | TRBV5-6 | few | CASSFPEGNTGELFF | TGTGCCAGCAGCTTTCCCGAGGGGAACACCGGGGAGCTGTTTTTT
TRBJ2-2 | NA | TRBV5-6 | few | CASSFSWGTNTGELFF | TGTGCCAGCAGCTTCAGCTGGGGAACCAACACCGGGGAGCTGTTTTTT
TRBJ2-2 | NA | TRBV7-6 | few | CASSGGSTNTGELFF | TGTGCCAGCAGCGGCGGCAGCACGAACACCGGGGAGCTGTTTTTT
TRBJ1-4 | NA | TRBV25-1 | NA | CASSSPRAGNEKLFF | TGTGCCAGCAGTTCGCCGCGGGCGGGCAATGAAAAACTGTTTTTT
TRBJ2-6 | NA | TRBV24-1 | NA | CGTSDPPGTGANVLTF | TGTGGGACCAGTGATCCGCCGGGAACTGGGGCCAACGTCCTGACTTTC
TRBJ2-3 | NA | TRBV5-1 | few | CASRGRLARTDTQYF | TGCGCCAGCCGAGGGAGACTCGCCCGTACAGATACGCAGTATTTT
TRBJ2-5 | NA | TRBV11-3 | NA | CASSSSGQRGAQETQYF | TGTGCCAGCAGCTCCTCCGGACAGAGGGGGGCTCAAGAGACCCAGTACTTC
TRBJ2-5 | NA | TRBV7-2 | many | CASSFYLAIQETQYF | TGTGCCAGCAGTTTTTATCTAGCGATCCAAGAGACCCAGTACTTC
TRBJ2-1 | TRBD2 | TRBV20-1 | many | CSARPSRAGGGEQFF | TGCAGTGCTCGTCCCAGCCGGGCGGGAGGCGGAGAGCAGTTCTTC
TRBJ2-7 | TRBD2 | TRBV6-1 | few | CASSPSLAGGPGEEQYF | TGTGCCAGCAGCCCGTCTCTAGCGGGGGGCCCAGGGGAAGAGCAGTACTTC
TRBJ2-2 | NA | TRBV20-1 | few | CSARSGTRNTGELFF | TGCAGTGCTAGGAGTGGGACAAGGAACACCGGGGAGCTGTTTTTT
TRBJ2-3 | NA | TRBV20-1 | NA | CSAREGGVRTDTQYF | TGCAGTGCTAGAGAAGGGGGGGTTCGCACAGATACGCAGTATTTT
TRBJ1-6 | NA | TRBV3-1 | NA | CASSHGEGSPLHF | TGTGCCAGCAGCCACGGAGAGGGGTCACCCCTCCACTTT